These 20 T cell receptor beta chains were sequenced from one sample in a study of CD8 T cells in ankylosing spondylitis. TCRdb re-called the 5' RACE reads through MiXCR, storing one row per CDR3 protein. Here the sample spans about 170,000 distinct CDR3 sequences, 15% to 20% being singletons. Sequencing was done on a sample of blood, either unsorted or a sorted T cell fraction (not recorded which). All receptors derive from a male donor with ankylosing spondylitis or in good health (not recorded which).

In its sample, this clonotype was seen a few times. This chain connects TRBV20-1 to TRBJ2-1; the D is unclear. The CDR3 loop spans 16 amino acids. Trimming left V 2 bases short and J 0 bases short, with 14 bases between. The germline V gene has CDR1 DFQATT and CDR2 SNEGSKA (reference sequence). CDR3 sequence (DNA): TGCAGTGCTAGAAAGGGTGGGCTTAGCTCCTACAATGAGCAGTTCTTC. It specifies CSARKGGLSSYNEQFF.

There are a few counts of this clonotype. The V gene is TRBV21-1, the J gene TRBJ2-1; TRBD2, the table's D call, was not compared with the DNA. TRBV21-1 is a pseudogene locus. CDR3 length: 15 amino acids. CDR3 sequence reads: CASSNSGASGDEQFF. CDR3 coding DNA: TGTGCCAGCAGCAATTCCGGGGCTTCTGGGGATGAGCAGTTCTTC.

This clonotype occurred a few times. The chain links TRBV15 to TRBJ1-4; no clear D. V was cut by 0 bases and J by 2 bases, with 10 bases left in between. The CDR3 contains 16 residues. Germline values: CDR1 LNHNV, CDR2 YYDKDF (reference sequence). CDR3 loop: CATSRDRSSTNEKLFF. CDR3 coding DNA: TGTGCCACCAGCAGAGATCGGAGCAGCACTAATGAAAAACTGTTTTTT.

This clonotype appeared many times. V gene TRBV7-8 combines with J gene TRBJ1-1, with no clear D. The CDR3 has 13 amino acids. Trimming left V 3 bases short and J 1 base short, with 6 bases between. Germline CDR1 is SGHVS and CDR2 is FQNEAQ. In DNA form, the CDR3 reads TGTGCCAGCAGCTTGCCAGAGAACACTGAAGCTTTCTTT. The encoded protein is CASSLPENTEAFF. The full variable domain, rest sourced from reference TRBV7-8 and TRBJ1-1, is GAGVSQSPRYKVAKRGQDVALRCDPISGHVSLFWYQQALGQGPEFLTYFQNEAQLDKSGLPSDRFFAERPEGSVSTLKIQRTQQEDSAVYLCASSLPENTEAFFGQGTRLTVV.

This clonotype was recorded many times. CDR3 residues: CSASGNSGARNSPLHF. CDR3 bases: TGCAGTGCTAGCGGGAACTCGGGGGCTCGAAATTCACCCCTCCACTTT. This sequence joins TRBV20-1 and TRBJ1-6; the D gene is possibly TRBD1 (6 bases). The V and J ends lost 3 bases and 7 bases respectively, with 19 bases between them. The CDR3 consists of 16 residues. Germline lookup yields CDR1 DFQATT and CDR2 SNEGSKA (reference sequence).

At least ten counts were recorded for this clonotype. The chain carries TRBV29-1 and TRBJ2-5; 8 bases fit TRBD1. Trimming cost V 0 bases and J 2 bases; bases outside gene matches: 5. The CDR3 runs 15 residues. Germline-derived CDR1 and CDR2 are SQVTM and ANQGSEA. The CDR3 sequence is CSVEDPTGAQETQYF. The CDR3 DNA follows: TGCAGCGTTGAAGATCCGACAGGGGCTCAAGAGACCCAGTACTTC.

This chain joins TRBV11-3 and TRBJ2-2; D is uncertain. CDR1 is SGHNT, CDR2 YENEEA, per germline. The CDR3 length is 16 residues. V lost 4 bases and J lost 1, with 13 bases in between. In DNA form, the CDR3 reads TGTGCCAGCAGCTCGCCCCTCGACGTGAACACCGGGGAGCTGTTTTTT. Protein product: CASSSPLDVNTGELFF.

This clonotype has only a few counts. V and J are TRBV24-1 and TRBJ2-1; 11 bases are a match to TRBD1. The CDR3 totals 17 residues. After removal of 3 bases from V and 0 bases from J, the junction contained 3 bases not matched to a gene. Germline CDR1 and CDR2: KGHDR and SFDVKD. The CDR3 protein is CATSDPGTGGSYNEQFF. The DNA for the CDR3 is TGTGCCACCAGTGATCCCGGGACAGGGGGCTCCTACAATGAGCAGTTCTTC.

This clonotype was detected many times. The gene calls are TRBV30 and TRBJ1-2, with unresolved D. Per germline, CDR1 GTSNPN and CDR2 SVGIG (reference sequence). CDR3 length: 13 residues. V was pared by 4 bases and J by 5 bases, with 14 bases between. DNA of the CDR3: TGTGCCTGGAAGGCAGTCCGTTATTATGGCTACACCTTC. It yields the protein CAWKAVRYYGYTF. Variable domain in full (rest from reference TRBV30 and TRBJ1-2): SQTIHQWPATLVQPVGSPLSLECTVEGTSNPNLYWYRQAAGRGLQLLFYSVGIGQISSEVPQNLSASRPQDRQFILSSKKLLLSDSGFYLCAWKAVRYYGYTFGSGTRLTVV.

This clonotype has at least ten counts. The rearrangement joins TRBV20-1 to TRBJ2-3, with TRBD2 matching 7 bases. This CDR3 spans 15 amino acids. The trim removed 1 base at V and 3 bases at J, leaving 7 bases unmatched. Germline-derived CDR1 and CDR2 are DFQATT and SNEGSKA (reference sequence). The CDR3 protein is CSARAGGSGTDTQYF. DNA for the CDR3: TGCAGTGCTAGAGCTGGCGGGAGTGGAACAGATACGCAGTATTTT.

Relative to its sample, this clonotype is medium-sized. This rearrangement joins TRBV29-1 to TRBJ1-2; D gene unclear. CDR3 length: 14 residues. CDR1 and CDR2 from the germline V gene are SQVTM and ANQGSEA. Trimming removed 4 bases at V and 8 bases at J, with 20 bases between. Here the CDR3 reads CSVGFKGSIGGYTF. The CDR3 DNA is TGCAGCGTTGGGTTCAAGGGTTCTATAGGAGGCTACACCTTC. The entire variable domain, with the rest obtained from reference TRBV29-1 and TRBJ1-2, is as follows: SAVISQKPSRDICQRGTSLTIQCQVDSQVTMMFWYRQQPGQSLTLIATANQGSEATYESGFVIDKFPISRPNLTFSTLTVSNMSPEDSSIYLCSVGFKGSIGGYTFGSGTRLTVV.

Many counts were recorded for this clonotype. The chain is built from TRBV5-6 and TRBJ1-3; TRBD1 is a possible D gene (6 bases). The V end lost 4 bases, the J end lost 3 bases, and 11 bases lay between the germline ends. The CDR3 sequence is 14 residues long. Germline-derived CDR1 and CDR2 are SGHDT and YYEEEE. CDR3 nucleotides: TGTGCCAGCAGCCCAGGACAGCTTGGAAACACCATATATTTT. It yields the protein CASSPGQLGNTIYF.

The chain joins TRBV9 to TRBJ2-7, with a tentative D call TRBD2 (5 bases). The CDR3 runs to 13 residues. Trimming stripped 0 bases from V and 3 bases from J, with 7 bases between. CDR1 is SGDLS, CDR2 YYNGEE, per germline. The CDR3 DNA is TGTGCCAGCAGCGTAGGGGAGAGCTACGAGCAGTACTTC. Its protein product is CASSVGESYEQYF. The variable domain in full, with the rest retrieved from reference TRBV9 and TRBJ2-7, is DSGVTQTPKHLITATGQRVTLRCSPRSGDLSVYWYQQSLDQGLQFLIQYYNGEERAKGNILERFSAQQFPDLHSELNLSSLELGDSALYFCASSVGESYEQYFGPGTRLTVT.

This chain uses TRBV7-9 with TRBJ2-5; 7 positions match TRBD2. Germline V gene sequence: CDR1 SEHNR, CDR2 FQNEAQ (reference sequence). This CDR3 has 14 residues. Trimming removed 5 bases from V and 4 bases from J; junction bases left unmatched: 7. This CDR3 is CASSPGLGPETQYF. The CDR3 DNA reads TGTGCCAGCAGCCCCGGACTAGGACCAGAGACCCAGTACTTC.

The rearrangement joins TRBV4-3 to TRBJ2-2; 7 bases are a match to TRBD2. The CDR3 runs to 16 residues. CDR1 and CDR2 from the germline V gene are LGHNA and YSLEER. V trimming: 3 bases; J trimming: 5 bases; junction bases outside the gene matches: 9. CDR3 sequence (DNA): TGCGCCAGCAGCCACCCTCCTAGCGGCCAAACCGGGGAGCTGTTTTTT. This sequence encodes CASSHPPSGQTGELFF.

This clonotype was observed a few times. The V gene is TRBV2, the J gene TRBJ1-5; D is perhaps TRBD1 (6 bases). Germline V CDR1 and CDR2: SNHLY, FYNNEI. The ends were cut back, 6 bases at V and 0 bases at J, with 18 bases in the middle. The CDR3 sequence is 17 residues long. CDR3 amino acids: CASSRQTGPYSNQPQHF. The CDR3 DNA is TGTGCCAGCAGCAGACAGACAGGCCCATATAGCAATCAGCCCCAGCATTTT.

This clonotype was seen repeatedly, ten times or more. The chain couples TRBV27 to TRBJ2-1; TRBD1 is a possible D gene (5 bases). Per germline, CDR1 MNHEY and CDR2 SMNVEV (reference sequence). V gave up 6 bases and J gave up 0 bases, with 9 bases separating them. The CDR3 covers 14 residues. This CDR3 reads CASRRGSSYNEQFF. The DNA of the CDR3 is TGTGCCAGCAGAAGGGGTAGCTCCTACAATGAGCAGTTCTTC.

This chain links TRBV7-3 with TRBJ2-2; TRBD1 or TRBD2 may be the D gene (6 bases each). Per the germline V gene, CDR1 is SGHTA and CDR2 is FQGTGA. This CDR3 is 16 amino acids long. Trimming took 1 base from V and 0 from J, leaving 9 bases between them. The CDR3 reads CASSLMGGTNTGELFF. The CDR3 DNA reads TGTGCCAGCAGCTTAATGGGGGGCACGAACACCGGGGAGCTGTTTTTT.

This clonotype showed up many times. The rearrangement links TRBV24-1 to TRBJ2-3; a possible D gene is TRBD1 (6 bases). Germline CDR1 KGHDR, CDR2 SFDVKD. This CDR3 has 17 amino acids. V was cut by 4 bases and J by 3 bases, with 19 bases left in between. This CDR3 reads CATSDPSTGDSTDTQYF. The CDR3, as DNA: TGTGCCACCAGTGACCCCTCGACAGGTGATTCGACAGATACGCAGTATTTT.

This clonotype was seen more than once but under ten times. The chain employs TRBV10-3 and TRBJ1-2, with TRBD1 identical over 10 bases. Trimming took 6 bases from V and 6 from J; bases not matched to a gene: 10. This CDR3 has 15 amino acids. CDR1 and CDR2 (germline): ENHRY, SYGVKD. The CDR3 sequence is CAISQARGTGDGYTF. In DNA form, the CDR3 reads TGTGCCATCAGCCAAGCCCGGGGGACAGGGGATGGCTACACCTTC.